This TCR beta chain stems from a study of relationships among human T cell subsets. From mRNA, alpha and beta CDR3 regions were amplified using semiquantitative ARM-PCR. Tagged nested gene-specific primers were used first, then communal superprimers amplified exponentially. TCRdb called the multiplex PCR reads again in MiXCR, with one record for every CDR3 protein. The sample includes under 15,000 distinct CDR3 sequences, roughly three fifths seen only once; the top ten take approximately 2%. CD4+CD25+ regulatory T cells came from anti-CD25 bead selection of positively selected CD4+ cells. This TCR was sampled from a man aged 35 to 55 in good health. The specimen was Tregs sorted from blood.

In DNA, the CDR3 is TGTGCCAGCAGTACCGGGACGGTGCCTTACGAGCAGTACTTC. Its protein is CASSTGTVPYEQYF. The chain links TRBV2 to TRBJ2-7; D is possibly TRBD1 or TRBD2 (5 bases each). The CDR3 runs to 14 residues. V was cut by 5 bases and J by 4 bases, with 15 bases left in between. Germline CDR1 reads SNHLY; CDR2 reads FYNNEI.